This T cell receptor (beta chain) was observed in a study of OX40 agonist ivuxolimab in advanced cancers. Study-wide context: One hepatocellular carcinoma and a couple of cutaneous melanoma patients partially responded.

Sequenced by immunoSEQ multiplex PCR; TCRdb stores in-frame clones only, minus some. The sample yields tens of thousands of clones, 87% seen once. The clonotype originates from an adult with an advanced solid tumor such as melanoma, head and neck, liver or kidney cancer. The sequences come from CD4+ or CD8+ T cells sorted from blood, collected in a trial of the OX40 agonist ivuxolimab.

The CDR3 loop is CASREILETEAFF. The CDR3 DNA follows: TGTGCCAGCAGGGAGATCTTGGAAACTGAAGCTTTCTTT. The genes are TRBV6-6 and TRBJ1-1, with D unresolved. The CDR3 runs to 13 residues. CDR1 is MNHNY and CDR2 is SVGAGI in the germline V gene (reference sequence). Trimming removed 6 bases from V and 5 bases from J, with 13 bases in between.